These T cell receptor beta chains were read from a single sample in a study of cytomegalovirus exposure and HLA in healthy donors. Repertoires were generated with immunoSEQ multiplex PCR, while TCRdb's copy carries only in-frame clones and drops some. The sample lists approximately 190,000 clones; just under 80% were seen once. Sequences were obtained from PBMCs. The source is a woman in her 30s in good health and CMV-seropositive. CDR3s leave out the opening cysteine and the closing phenylalanine or tryptophan. Each record gives: J gene, V gene, CDR3 protein.

TRBJ1-5 TRBV5-6 ASSFRDQPQH
TRBJ2-1 TRBV5-6 ASSAMGQAL
TRBJ1-1 TRBV6-5 ASSSITYEAF
TRBJ1-2 TRBV27 ASSLGGNYGYT
TRBJ2-5 TRBV10-3 AIRAGQETQY
TRBJ1-2 TRBV4-3 ASSPQDRGHGYT
TRBJ2-3 TRBV7-8 ASSSQAADTQY
TRBJ2-6 TRBV10-1 ASSDGVPGANVLT
TRBJ1-2 TRBV6-1 AIPLGGACGYT
TRBJ2-5 TRBV7-8 ASSGSAGVYQETQY
TRBJ1-2 TRBV7-9 ASSLEDSYGYT
TRBJ2-1 TRBV27 ASSYRDTLHDEQF
TRBJ1-1 TRBV5-1 ASSLTLRQGMADTEAF
TRBJ2-3 TRBV7-8 ASSPGLAGGSAQY
TRBJ2-1 TRBV7-8 ASSVIYPGDEQF
TRBJ1-5 TRBV11-2 ASSLGQGGQPQH
TRBJ2-6 TRBV28 ASSFLLVTSGANVLT
TRBJ2-1 TRBV7-9 ASSLAGGLSYNEQF